This T cell receptor beta chain was captured in a study of OX40 agonist ivuxolimab in advanced cancers. Only in-frame clones appear in the TCRdb table, and some are missing; sequencing was by immunoSEQ multiplex PCR. This table has some 44,000 clones, 65% to 85% appearing once. CDR3 length: 13 amino acids. The V segment lost 5 bases and the J segment 8 bases; nucleotides outside the gene matches: 7. Looked up from germline, CDR1 is SGHTA and CDR2 is FQGTGA. The chain joins TRBV7-3 to TRBJ1-1; 8 nucleotides align to TRBD1. This clonotype was sampled from an adult with an advanced solid tumor such as melanoma, head and neck, liver or kidney cancer. The sample in question was CD4+ or CD8+ T cells sorted from blood, obtained in a trial of the OX40 agonist ivuxolimab. The CDR3 is CASSPRQGLEAFF. The CDR3 nucleotides read TGTGCCAGCAGCCCAAGACAGGGGCTAGAAGCTTTCTTT.